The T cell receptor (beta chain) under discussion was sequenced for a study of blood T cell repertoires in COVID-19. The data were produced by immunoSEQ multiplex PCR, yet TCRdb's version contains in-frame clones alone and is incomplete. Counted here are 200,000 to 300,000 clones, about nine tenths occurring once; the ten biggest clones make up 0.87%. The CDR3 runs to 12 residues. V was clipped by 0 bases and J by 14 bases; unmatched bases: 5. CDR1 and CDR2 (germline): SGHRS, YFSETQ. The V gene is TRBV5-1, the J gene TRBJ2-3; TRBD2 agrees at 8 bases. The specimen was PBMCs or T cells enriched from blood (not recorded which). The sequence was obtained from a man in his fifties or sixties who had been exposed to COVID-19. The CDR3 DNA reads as TGCGCCAGCAGCTTGGAGAGCGGGAGTGGGTATTTT. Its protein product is CASSLESGSGYF.